This T cell receptor (beta chain) was recorded in a study of identifying expanded T cells in peripheral blood. Findings and limits, study-wide: Over approximately two and four weeks, about 15 and 19 clones changed, versus approximately 1.1 between replicates. Clone count variance between roughly 2-week samples rose with total template count.

Libraries were prepared by immunoSEQ multiplex PCR; TCRdb keeps only in-frame clonotypes and omits some of them. Of over 65,000 clones listed, around 90% are singletons. About this clone: The antigen is undetermined.

During the collection period, no donor immune events like infections were recorded. Material for sequencing was blood. This clonotype was obtained from a person between 18 and 75 years old in good health.

CDR3 sequence reads: CASSPQGNYGYTF. The CDR3 DNA follows: TGTGCCAGCAGCCCACAGGGCAACTATGGCTACACCTTC. This chain connects TRBV7-9 to TRBJ1-2, with D possibly TRBD1 on 6 matching bases. V was shortened by 5 bases and J by 2 bases, with 9 bases between the two germline ends. Germline CDR1 and CDR2: SEHNR and FQNEAQ (reference sequence). There are 13 residues in the CDR3.